Below are 14 T cell receptor beta chains sequenced from a single sample in a study of blood T cell repertoires in COVID-19. The repertoire was sequenced with immunoSEQ multiplex PCR; TCRdb's copy has only in-frame clones and lacks some. The sample yields 360,000 or so clones, 90% seen once. Material for sequencing was peripheral blood. Receptors originate from a man younger than 30 with active or convalescent COVID-19.

This clone is a singleton in its sample. The chain links TRBV21-1 to TRBJ1-2; TRBD1, the D gene given by the table, was not confirmed from the DNA. TRBV21-1 is flagged as a pseudogene. The CDR3 covers 14 residues. CDR3 sequence reads: CASSNTRGRDGYTF. The CDR3 DNA is TGTGCCAGCAGCAATACGAGGGGGCGGGATGGCTACACCTTC.

This chain's CDR3 is CASSEGGDYEQYF. The CDR3 DNA is TGTGCCAGCAGTGAGGGAGGGGACTACGAGCAGTACTTC. The J gene is TRBJ2-7, the V gene TRBV6-4; TRBD2 aligns across 7 bases. Germline CDR1 MRHNA, CDR2 SNTAGT. V shed 3 bases, J shed 3 bases, and the junction held 2 bases outside the gene matches. The CDR3 extends over 13 amino acids.

The chain carries TRBV9 and TRBJ2-5, with 8 bases aligning to TRBD1. The V and J ends lost 0 bases and 5 bases, in that order; junction bases with no gene match: 6. CDR3 length: 15 amino acids. The germline V gene has CDR1 SGDLS and CDR2 YYNGEE. For the CDR3, the DNA is TGTGCCAGCAGCGTAGAGGGCAGGGGGCTGGAGACCCAGTACTTC. Translated, it gives CASSVEGRGLETQYF.

V gene TRBV7-9 combines with J gene TRBJ1-1; D call uncertain. Per germline, CDR1 SEHNR and CDR2 FQNEAQ (reference sequence). This CDR3 contains 15 residues. V lost 5 bases, J lost 5 bases, and 18 bases lay in between. The CDR3 here is CASSRGRGTSTEAFF. CDR3 in DNA: TGTGCCAGCAGCCGCGGTCGGGGAACGAGTACTGAAGCTTTCTTT. The variable domain in full, completed from reference TRBV7-9 and TRBJ1-1, reads DTGVSQNPRHKITKRGQNVTFRCDPISEHNRLYWYRQTLGQGPEFLTYFQNEAQLEKSRLLSDRFSAERPKGSFSTLEIQRTEQGDSAMYLCASSRGRGTSTEAFFGQGTRLTVV.

The chain carries TRBV7-2 and TRBJ2-7, with a weak D call TRBD2 (6 bases). The V and J ends lost 8 bases and 1 base respectively, with 12 bases between them. Germline loops: CDR1 SGHTA, CDR2 FQGNSA. The CDR3 has 13 amino acids. For the CDR3, the DNA is TGTGCCAGCGTACCGGGGGTATCCTACGAGCAGTACTTC. It is translated as CASVPGVSYEQYF.

The chain joins TRBV6-4 to TRBJ2-2; 7 nucleotides match TRBD2. The CDR3 is made up of 13 amino acids. Germline CDR1 is MRHNA and CDR2 is SNTAGT. J was trimmed by 4 bases and V by 6 bases; bases with no gene match: 2. The CDR3 loop is CASSPSGTGELFF. The CDR3 DNA follows: TGTGCCAGCAGCCCTAGCGGCACCGGGGAGCTGTTTTTT.

The chain is built from TRBV28 and TRBJ1-3; tentative D call: TRBD1 (5 bases). CDR1 MDHEN and CDR2 SYDVKM come from the germline V gene. V was cut by 10 bases and J by 7 bases, with 20 bases left in between. This CDR3 comprises 14 residues. The CDR3 region is CATSHRQWRNTIYF. For the CDR3, the DNA is TGTGCCACCTCACACCGACAGTGGCGCAACACCATATATTTT.

This chain uses TRBV7-2 with TRBJ1-4, with 8 bases matching TRBD1. The V and J ends lost 1 base and 12 bases, in that order; junction bases with no gene match: 4. Germline V lookup: CDR1 SGHTA, CDR2 FQGNSA. This CDR3 has 13 amino acids. Written as DNA, the CDR3 is TGTGCCAGCAGCTTAGGGCAGGGGGCGGAACTGTTTTTT. It specifies CASSLGQGAELFF.

J is TRBJ2-3 and V is TRBV13; perhaps TRBD2 as D (5 bases). The germline CDR1 and CDR2 sequences are PRHDT and FYEKMQ (reference sequence). With 5 bases removed from V and 3 bases from J, the gap between germline ends came to 24 bases. The CDR3 is made up of 18 amino acids. The CDR3 DNA reads as TGTGCCAGCAGCAACTTAGAGGGTAAACTAGTTGTGACAGATACGCAGTATTTT. Translating gives CASSNLEGKLVVTDTQYF.

The V gene is TRBV3-1 (or the pseudogene TRBV3-2), the J gene TRBJ2-1; D not certain. Looked up from germline, CDR1 is LGHDT and CDR2 is YNNKEL (reference sequence). The CDR3 covers 16 residues. V was cut by 6 bases and J by 6 bases, with 21 bases left in between. CDR3 sequence reads: CASSPGVRRPANEQFF. For the CDR3, the DNA is TGTGCCAGCAGTCCGGGTGTTCGACGGCCGGCCAATGAGCAGTTCTTC.

The chain employs TRBV29-1 and TRBJ2-2; 8 nucleotides agree with TRBD1. The germline CDR1 and CDR2 sequences are SQVTM and ANQGSEA. This CDR3 spans 16 amino acids. With 4 bases clipped from V and 3 bases from J, the junction kept 10 bases outside the gene matches. The CDR3 DNA reads as TGCAGCGTTGGGATAGAAGGACAGGGCGACACCGGGGAGCTGTTTTTT. The encoded protein is CSVGIEGQGDTGELFF.

The chain recombines TRBV24-1 with TRBJ1-5, with D possibly matching TRBD1 (5 bases). This CDR3 has 14 amino acids. From germline, CDR1 is KGHDR and CDR2 SFDVKD. V shed 3 bases and J shed 5 bases, with 10 bases lying between them. For the CDR3, the DNA is TGTGCCACCAGTGATGCTAGACAGTATCAGCCCCAGCATTTT. Protein sequence: CATSDARQYQPQHF.

This chain links TRBV2 with TRBJ1-5, with TRBD1 identical over 7 bases. The V gene's germline CDR1 is SNHLY and CDR2 FYNNEI. V shed 2 bases, J shed 4 bases, and the junction held 5 bases outside the gene matches. CDR3 length: 15 residues. The CDR3 sequence is CASSESGGTNQPQHF. The DNA for the CDR3 is TGTGCCAGCAGTGAATCAGGGGGGACTAATCAGCCCCAGCATTTT.

The rearrangement uses TRBV19 and TRBJ2-2, with 14 bases that match TRBD2. This CDR3 is built from 19 residues. The V segment lost 5 bases and the J segment 5 bases; nucleotides outside the gene matches: 13. Per the germline V gene, CDR1 is LNHDA and CDR2 is SQIVND (reference sequence). CDR3 coding DNA: TGTGCCAGTAGTGCGAAGAGGCGGGGGACTAGCGGGAGAACCGGGGAGCTGTTTTTT. Translated: CASSAKRRGTSGRTGELFF.